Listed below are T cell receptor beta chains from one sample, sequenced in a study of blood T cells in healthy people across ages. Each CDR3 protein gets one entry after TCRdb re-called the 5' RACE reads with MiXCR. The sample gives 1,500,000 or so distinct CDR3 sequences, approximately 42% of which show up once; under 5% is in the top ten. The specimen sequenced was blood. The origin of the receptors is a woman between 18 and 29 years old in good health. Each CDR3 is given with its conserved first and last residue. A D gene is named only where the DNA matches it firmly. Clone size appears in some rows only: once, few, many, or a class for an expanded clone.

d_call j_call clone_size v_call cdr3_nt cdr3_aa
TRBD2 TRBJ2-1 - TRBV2 TGTGCCAGCGGTAGGACTAGCGGGAGCTTCTATGAGCAGTTCTTC CASGRTSGSFYEQFF
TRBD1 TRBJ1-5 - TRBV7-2 TGTGCCAGCAGCTTAGTTGGACGAACAGGGGGCCTATTTAGCAATCAGCCCCAGCATTTT CASSLVGRTGGLFSNQPQHF
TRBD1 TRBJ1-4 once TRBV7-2 TGTGCCAGCAGCACGCGACAGGGTGTCGGTGAAAAACTGTTTTTT CASSTRQGVGEKLFF
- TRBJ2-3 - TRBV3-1 TGTGCCAGCAGCCAAGATCCCAGACCGGGACGTGGGACAGATACGCAGTATTTT CASSQDPRPGRGTDTQYF
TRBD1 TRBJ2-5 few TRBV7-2 TGTGCCAGCAGCCCTAGCAGGGGGAACCAAGAGACCCAGTACTTC CASSPSRGNQETQYF
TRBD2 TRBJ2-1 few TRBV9 TGTGCCAGCAGCGTAGGCACTAGCGATTCCTCCTACAATGAGCAGTTCTTC CASSVGTSDSSYNEQFF
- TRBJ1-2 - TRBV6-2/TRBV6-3 TGTGCCGCCTGGACAGCGATTAACTATGGCTACACCTTC CAAWTAINYGYTF
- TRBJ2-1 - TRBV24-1 TGTGCCACCAGTAACAGGGTGGGATACAATGAGCAGTTCTTC CATSNRVGYNEQFF
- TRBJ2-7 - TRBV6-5 TGTGCCAGCAGGGACGGAGGCTCCTACAATGAGCAGTACTTC CASRDGGSYNEQYF
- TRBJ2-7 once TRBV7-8 TGTGCCAGCAGCGTAGATCGCAGGGCCTACGAGCAGTACTTC CASSVDRRAYEQYF
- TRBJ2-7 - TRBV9 TGTGCCAGCAGCGGAAGCGAAAGCTCCTACAATGAGCAGTACTTC CASSGSESSYNEQYF
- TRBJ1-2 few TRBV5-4 TGTGCCAGCAGCGAGGGACCGGAAGGCTATGGCTACACCTTC CASSEGPEGYGYTF
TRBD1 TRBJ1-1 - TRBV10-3 TGTGCCATCAGATCCGACAGGGCCAACACTGAAGCTTTCTTT CAIRSDRANTEAFF
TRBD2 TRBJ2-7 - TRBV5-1 TGCGCCAGCAGCTTGTTCGCTAGCGGCTCCTACAATGAGCAGTACTTC CASSLFASGSYNEQYF
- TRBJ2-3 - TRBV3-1 TGTGCCAGCAGCCGGTTTTCGGTCGCAGATACGCAGTATTTT CASSRFSVADTQYF
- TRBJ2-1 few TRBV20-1 TGCAGTGTTCCCATATCAAAGACGTCCTACAATGAGCAGTTCTTC CSVPISKTSYNEQFF
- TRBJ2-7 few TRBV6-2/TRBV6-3 TGTGCCAGCAGACCCGGACAGCTCAACGAGCAGTACTTC CASRPGQLNEQYF
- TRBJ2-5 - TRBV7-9 TGTGCCGGCAGCTTAGACGGGGGTCCAGAGACCCAGTACTTC CAGSLDGGPETQYF
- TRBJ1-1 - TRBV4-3 TGCGCCAGCAGCCAAGATATAGGGCCTAACACTGAAGCTTTCTTT CASSQDIGPNTEAFF
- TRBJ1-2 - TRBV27 TGTGCCGGCAGCTTAAGGGGGGGGATCTATGGCTACACCTTC CAGSLRGGIYGYTF
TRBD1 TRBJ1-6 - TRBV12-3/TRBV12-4 TGTGCCAGCAGTTTAGGCACAGGGGGAATACGTTCACCCCTCCACTTT CASSLGTGGIRSPLHF
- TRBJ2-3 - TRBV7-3 TGCGCCAGCAGCTTCATTGGCGGAGAGAGCACAGATACGCAGTATTTT CASSFIGGESTDTQYF
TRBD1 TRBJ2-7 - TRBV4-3 TGCGCCAGCAGCAGGGACAGGGATCCCGAGCAGTACTTC CASSRDRDPEQYF
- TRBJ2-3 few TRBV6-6 TGTGCCAGCCAAGACTGGGATACGCAGTATTTT CASQDWDTQYF
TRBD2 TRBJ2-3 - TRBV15 TGTGCCACCAGCAGAGATCAGCCCAGCGGGAGTCGGGCAGATACGCGGTATTTT CATSRDQPSGSRADTRYF
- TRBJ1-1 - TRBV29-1 TGCAGCGTTGAACCGGGGCAGGGAGACACTGAAGCTTTCTTT CSVEPGQGDTEAFF
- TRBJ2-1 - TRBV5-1 TGCGCCAGCAGCTTGGGAAGGGGAGACAATGAGCAGTTCTTC CASSLGRGDNEQFF
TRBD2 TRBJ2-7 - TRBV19 TGTGCCAGTACCATAGCGGGAGGGTTCCACGAGCAGTACTTC CASTIAGGFHEQYF
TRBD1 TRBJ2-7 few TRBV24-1 TGTGCCACCAGTGACCCAGGGACAGGGATATACGAGCAGTACTTC CATSDPGTGIYEQYF
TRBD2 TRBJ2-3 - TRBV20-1 TGCAGTGCTAGACTAGCGGGGAGCACAGATACGCGGTATTTT CSARLAGSTDTRYF
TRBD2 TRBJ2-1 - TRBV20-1 TGCAGTGCCCTCCTTAGCGGGGCGTACAATGAGCAGTTCTTC CSALLSGAYNEQFF
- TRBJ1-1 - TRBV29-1 TGCAGCGGTCTCCTGCCTCGGGGGTACACTGAAGCTTTCTTT CSGLLPRGYTEAFF
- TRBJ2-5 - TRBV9 TGTGCCAGCAGCGGTCTTACTACCTACGTGCAGTACTTC CASSGLTTYVQYF
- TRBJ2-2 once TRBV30 TGTGCCTGGAGGGATCACAGGGACACCGGGGAGCTGTTTTTT CAWRDHRDTGELFF
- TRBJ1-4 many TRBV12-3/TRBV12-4 TGTGCCAGCGTGGCGGGGTCCCAACGCGAAAAACTGTTTTTT CASVAGSQREKLFF
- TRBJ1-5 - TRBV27 TGTGCCAGCTGGACACCCTATAGCAATCAGCCCCAGCATTTT CASWTPYSNQPQHF
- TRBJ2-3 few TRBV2 TGTGCCAGCAGTGACCTAGTACTAACCGTGGCAGATACGCAGTATTTT CASSDLVLTVADTQYF
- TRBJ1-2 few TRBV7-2 TGTGCCAGCAGCTTAGAGGACAGCTTTCTAGGGGGCTACACCTTC CASSLEDSFLGGYTF
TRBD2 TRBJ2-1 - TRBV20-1 TGCAGTGCTGTGAAAGCGGGGGGGCGGCTCCATGAGCAGTTCTTC CSAVKAGGRLHEQFF
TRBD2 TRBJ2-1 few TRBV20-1 TGCAGTGCTAGAGGACCGACTAGCGTCGATGAGCAGTTCTTC CSARGPTSVDEQFF
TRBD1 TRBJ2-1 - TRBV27 TGTGCCAGCAGTTTGATTGTGCAGGGGGCGAATGAGCAGTTCTTC CASSLIVQGANEQFF
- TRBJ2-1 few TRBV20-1 TGCAGCCCAATGACCGGGGCGACCTACAATGAGCAGTTCTTC CSPMTGATYNEQFF
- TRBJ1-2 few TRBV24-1 TGTGCCACCAGTGACCACGACAGGAGCTATGGCTACACCTTC CATSDHDRSYGYTF
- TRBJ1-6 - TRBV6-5 TGTGCCAGCAGTTACTCCCGGGATAATTCACCCCTCCACTTT CASSYSRDNSPLHF
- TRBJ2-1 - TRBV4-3 TGCGCCAGCAGCCAAGTTCTCTCCTACAATGAGCAGTTCTTC CASSQVLSYNEQFF
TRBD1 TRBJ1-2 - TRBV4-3 TGCGCCAGCAGCCAAGATACAGGGGTGTATGGCTACACCTTC CASSQDTGVYGYTF